This TCR beta chain was sequenced during a study of T cell repertoires in cytomegalovirus infection. About the study: An indication of both CMV infection and matching HLA type came from public TCR beta signatures.

Comment on this clonotype: Its specificity is unknown.

Germline-derived CDR1 and CDR2 are SNHLY and FYNNEI. The CDR3 is 19 amino acids. Trimming left V 4 bases short and J 4 bases short, with 25 bases between. TCRdb re-derived calls from the reads in MiXCR, one entry per CDR3 protein. The profile shows approximately 260,000 distinct CDR3 sequences, about 18% of them singletons. Whole-study findings and limits: What dominated the ex vivo response were HLA-C-restricted CMV-specific TCR beta clonotypes. Summed public TCR beta family frequency identified CMV carriers bearing the relevant HLA.

The rearrangement joins TRBV2 to TRBJ2-2, with D possibly being TRBD2 (5 bases). The sequence was collected from a human donor in good health (CMV status not recorded). Some clones in this sample may be carry-over from other donors' samples. The material sequenced was CD8+ T cells from PBMCs. The CDR3 bases are TGTGCCAGCAGTGGAATATCTCTCCAAGGGAGTAAGCTCACCGGGGAGCTGTTTTTT. Residues: CASSGISLQGSKLTGELFF.